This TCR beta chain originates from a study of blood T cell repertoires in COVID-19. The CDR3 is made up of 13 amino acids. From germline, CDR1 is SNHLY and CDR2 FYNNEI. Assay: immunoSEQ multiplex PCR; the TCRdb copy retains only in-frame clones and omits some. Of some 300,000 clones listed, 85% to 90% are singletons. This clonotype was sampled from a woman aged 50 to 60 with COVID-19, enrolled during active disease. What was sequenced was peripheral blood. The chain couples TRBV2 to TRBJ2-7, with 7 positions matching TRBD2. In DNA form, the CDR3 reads TGTGCATATACCGGGACTAAGCCCTACGAGCAGTACTTC. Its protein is CAYTGTKPYEQYF.